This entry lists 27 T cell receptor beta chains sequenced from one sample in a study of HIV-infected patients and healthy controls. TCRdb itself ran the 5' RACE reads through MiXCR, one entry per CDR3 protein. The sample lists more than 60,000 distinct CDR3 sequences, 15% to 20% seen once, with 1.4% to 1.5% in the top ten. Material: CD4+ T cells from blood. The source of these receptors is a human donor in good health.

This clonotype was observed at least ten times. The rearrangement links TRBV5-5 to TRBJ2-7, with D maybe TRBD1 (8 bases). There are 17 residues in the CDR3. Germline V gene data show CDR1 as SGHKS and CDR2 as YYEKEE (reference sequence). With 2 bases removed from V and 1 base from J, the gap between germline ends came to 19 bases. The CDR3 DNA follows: TGTGCCAGCAGCTTCGGACAGGGATCTAGCGGTTCCTACGAGCAGTACTTC. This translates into CASSFGQGSSGSYEQYF.

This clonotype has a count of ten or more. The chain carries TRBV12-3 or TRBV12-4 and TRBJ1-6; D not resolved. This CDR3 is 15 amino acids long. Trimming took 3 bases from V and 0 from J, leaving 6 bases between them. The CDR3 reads CASSLYSSYNSPLHF. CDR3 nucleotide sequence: TGTGCCAGCAGTTTGTACAGCTCCTATAATTCACCCCTCCACTTT.

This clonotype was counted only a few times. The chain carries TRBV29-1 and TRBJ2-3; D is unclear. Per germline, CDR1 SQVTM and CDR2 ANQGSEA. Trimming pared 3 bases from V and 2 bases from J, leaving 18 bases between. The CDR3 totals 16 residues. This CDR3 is CSVEFPATRITDTQYF. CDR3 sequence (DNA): TGCAGCGTTGAGTTCCCCGCGACTCGGATCACAGATACGCAGTATTTT.

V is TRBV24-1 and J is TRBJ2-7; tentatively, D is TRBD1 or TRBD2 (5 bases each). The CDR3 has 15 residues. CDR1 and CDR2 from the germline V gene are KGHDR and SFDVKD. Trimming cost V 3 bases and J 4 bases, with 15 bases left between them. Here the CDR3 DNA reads TGTGCCACCAGTGATGGGGGTCCAGGTCGGTACGAGCAGTACTTC. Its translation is CATSDGGPGRYEQYF.

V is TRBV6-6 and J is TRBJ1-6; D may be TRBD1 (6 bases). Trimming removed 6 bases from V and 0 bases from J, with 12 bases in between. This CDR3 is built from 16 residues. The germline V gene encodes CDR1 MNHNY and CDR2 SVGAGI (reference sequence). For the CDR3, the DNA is TGTGCCAGCAGGCGGGACACCCACTCCTATAATTCACCCCTCCACTTT. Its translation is CASRRDTHSYNSPLHF.

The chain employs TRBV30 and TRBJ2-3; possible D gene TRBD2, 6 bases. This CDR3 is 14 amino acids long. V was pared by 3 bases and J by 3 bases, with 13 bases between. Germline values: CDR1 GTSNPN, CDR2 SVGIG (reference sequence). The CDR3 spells CAWRIGLATDTQYF. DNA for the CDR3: TGTGCCTGGAGAATCGGTCTAGCGACAGATACGCAGTATTTT.

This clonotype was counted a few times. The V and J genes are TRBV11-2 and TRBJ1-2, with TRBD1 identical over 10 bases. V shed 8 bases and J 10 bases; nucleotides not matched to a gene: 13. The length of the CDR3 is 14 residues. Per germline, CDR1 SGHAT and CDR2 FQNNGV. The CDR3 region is CASDITGTGVDYTF. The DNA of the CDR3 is TGTGCCAGCGATATAACTGGGACAGGGGTTGACTACACCTTC. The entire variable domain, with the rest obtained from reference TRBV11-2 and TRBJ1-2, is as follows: EAGVAQSPRYKIIEKRQSVAFWCNPISGHATLYWYQQILGQGPKLLIQFQNNGVVDDSQLPKDRFSAERLKGVDSTLKIQPAKLEDSAVYLCASDITGTGVDYTFGSGTRLTVV.

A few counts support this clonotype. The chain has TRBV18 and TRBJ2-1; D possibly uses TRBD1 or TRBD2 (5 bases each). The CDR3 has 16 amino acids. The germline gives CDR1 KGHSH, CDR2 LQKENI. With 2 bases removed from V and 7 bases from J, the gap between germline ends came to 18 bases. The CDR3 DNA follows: TGTGCCAGCTCACCAGGGATCGGGGCGTTGAGTAATGAGCAGTTCTTC. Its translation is CASSPGIGALSNEQFF. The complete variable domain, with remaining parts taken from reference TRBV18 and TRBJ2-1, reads NAGVMQNPRHLVRRRGQEARLRCSPMKGHSHVYWYRQLPEEGLKFMVYLQKENIIDESGMPKERFSAEFPKEGPSILRIQQVVRGDSAAYFCASSPGIGALSNEQFFGPGTRLTVL.

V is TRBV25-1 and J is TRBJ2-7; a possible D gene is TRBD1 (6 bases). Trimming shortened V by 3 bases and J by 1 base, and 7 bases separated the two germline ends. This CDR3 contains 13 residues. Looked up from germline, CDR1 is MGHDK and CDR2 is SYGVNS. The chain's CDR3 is CASSDDRSYEQYF. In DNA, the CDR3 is TGTGCCAGCAGTGATGACAGGTCCTACGAGCAGTACTTC.

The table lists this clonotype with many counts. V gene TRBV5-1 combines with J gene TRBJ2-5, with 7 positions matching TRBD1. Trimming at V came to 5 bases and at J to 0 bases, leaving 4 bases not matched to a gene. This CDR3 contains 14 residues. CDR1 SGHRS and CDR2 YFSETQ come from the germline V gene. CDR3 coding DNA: TGCGCCAGCAGTTTGACAGGGTACCAAGAGACCCAGTACTTC. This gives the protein CASSLTGYQETQYF.

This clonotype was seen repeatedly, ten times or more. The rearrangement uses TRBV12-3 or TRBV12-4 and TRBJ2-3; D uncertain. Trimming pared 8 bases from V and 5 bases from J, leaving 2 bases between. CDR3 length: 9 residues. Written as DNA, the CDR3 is TGTGCCAGCGGAGATACGCAGTATTTT. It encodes CASGDTQYF.

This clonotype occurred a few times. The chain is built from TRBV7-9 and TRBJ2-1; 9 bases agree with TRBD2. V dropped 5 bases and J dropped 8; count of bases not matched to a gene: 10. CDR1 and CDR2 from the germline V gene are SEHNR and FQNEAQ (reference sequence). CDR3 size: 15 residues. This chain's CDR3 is CASSIIAGVRDEQFF. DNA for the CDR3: TGTGCCAGCAGCATTATAGCGGGAGTTCGGGATGAGCAGTTCTTC.

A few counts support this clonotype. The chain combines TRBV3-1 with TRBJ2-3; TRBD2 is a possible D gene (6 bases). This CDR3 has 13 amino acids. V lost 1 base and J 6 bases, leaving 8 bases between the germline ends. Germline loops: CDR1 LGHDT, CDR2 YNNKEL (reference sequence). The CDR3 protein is CASSQGRGDTQYF. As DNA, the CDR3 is TGTGCCAGCAGCCAAGGTCGGGGGGATACGCAGTATTTT.

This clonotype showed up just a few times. This CDR3 is CASSLGRDQETQYF. The CDR3 DNA reads TGTGCCAGCAGTCTGGGACGGGACCAAGAGACCCAGTACTTC. The chain carries TRBV6-5 and TRBJ2-5; D possibly matches TRBD1 or TRBD2 (5 bases each). This CDR3 has 14 residues. The germline CDR1 and CDR2 sequences are MNHEY and SVGAGI. V was shortened by 5 bases and J by 0 bases, with 10 bases between the two germline ends.

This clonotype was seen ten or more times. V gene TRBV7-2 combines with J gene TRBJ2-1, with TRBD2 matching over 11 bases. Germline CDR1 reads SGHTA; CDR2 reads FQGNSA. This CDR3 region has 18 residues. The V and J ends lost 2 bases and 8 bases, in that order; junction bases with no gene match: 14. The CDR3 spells CASSLFVISLAGGDEQFF. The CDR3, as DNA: TGTGCCAGCAGCTTATTCGTAATTAGTCTAGCGGGGGGCGATGAGCAGTTCTTC.

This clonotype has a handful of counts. The CDR3: CASSPRGPLDTQYF. The CDR3 nucleotides read TGTGCCAGCAGCCCCCGGGGACCCTTGGATACGCAGTATTTT. This chain connects TRBV9 to TRBJ2-3; tentatively, D is TRBD1 or TRBD2 (5 bases each). Germline-derived CDR1 and CDR2 are SGDLS and YYNGEE. The CDR3 covers 14 residues. With 4 bases removed from V and 6 bases from J, the gap between germline ends came to 15 bases.

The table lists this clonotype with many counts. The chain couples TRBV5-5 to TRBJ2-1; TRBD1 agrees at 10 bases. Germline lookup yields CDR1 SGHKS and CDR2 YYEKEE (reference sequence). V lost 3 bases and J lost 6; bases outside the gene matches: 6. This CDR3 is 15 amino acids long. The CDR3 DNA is TGTGCCAGCAGCTCCGCCGGGACAGGGGTCAATGAGCAGTTCTTC. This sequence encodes CASSSAGTGVNEQFF.

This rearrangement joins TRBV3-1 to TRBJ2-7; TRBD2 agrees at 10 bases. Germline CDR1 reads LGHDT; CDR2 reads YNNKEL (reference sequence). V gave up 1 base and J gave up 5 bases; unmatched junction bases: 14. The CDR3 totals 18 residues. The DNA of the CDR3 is TGTGCCAGCAGCCAAGCACCTAGCGGGAGTGGAATTGCCCACGAGCAGTACTTC. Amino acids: CASSQAPSGSGIAHEQYF.

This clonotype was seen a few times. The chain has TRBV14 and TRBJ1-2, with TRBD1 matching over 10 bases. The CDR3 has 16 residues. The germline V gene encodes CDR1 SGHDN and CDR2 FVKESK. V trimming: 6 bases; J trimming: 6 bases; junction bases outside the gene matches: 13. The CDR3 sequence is CASSPAGQGVMNGYTF. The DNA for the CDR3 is TGTGCCAGCAGTCCGGCCGGACAGGGGGTGATGAATGGCTACACCTTC.

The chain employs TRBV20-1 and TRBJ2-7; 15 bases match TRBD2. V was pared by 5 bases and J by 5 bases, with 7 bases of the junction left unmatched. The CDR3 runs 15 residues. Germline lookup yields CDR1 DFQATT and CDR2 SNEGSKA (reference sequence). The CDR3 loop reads CSAAGTSGRQHEQYF. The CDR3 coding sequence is TGCAGTGCTGCCGGGACTAGCGGGAGGCAGCACGAGCAGTACTTC.

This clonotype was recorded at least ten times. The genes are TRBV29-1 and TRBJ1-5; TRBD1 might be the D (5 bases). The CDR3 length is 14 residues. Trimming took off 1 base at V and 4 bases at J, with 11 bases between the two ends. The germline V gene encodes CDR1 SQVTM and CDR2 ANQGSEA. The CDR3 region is CSVEVGGGNQPQHF. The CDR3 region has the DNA TGCAGCGTTGAAGTTGGGGGGGGGAATCAGCCCCAGCATTTT.

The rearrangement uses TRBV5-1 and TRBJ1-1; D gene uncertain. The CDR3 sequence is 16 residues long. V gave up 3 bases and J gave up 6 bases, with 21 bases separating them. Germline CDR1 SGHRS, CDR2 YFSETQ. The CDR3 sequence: CASSSPLGNTAAEAFF. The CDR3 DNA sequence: TGCGCCAGCAGCTCCCCGTTAGGGAACACCGCGGCTGAAGCTTTCTTT.

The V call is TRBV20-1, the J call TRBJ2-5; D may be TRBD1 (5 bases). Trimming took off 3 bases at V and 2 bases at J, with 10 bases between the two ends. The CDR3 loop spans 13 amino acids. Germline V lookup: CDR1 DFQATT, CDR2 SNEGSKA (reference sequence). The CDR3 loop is CSASWGLQETQYF. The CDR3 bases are TGCAGTGCTAGCTGGGGCCTTCAAGAGACCCAGTACTTC.

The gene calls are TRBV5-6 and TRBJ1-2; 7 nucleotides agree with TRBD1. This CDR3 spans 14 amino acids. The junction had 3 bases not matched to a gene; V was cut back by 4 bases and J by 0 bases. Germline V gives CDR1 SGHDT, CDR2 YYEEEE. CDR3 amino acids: CASSQGQANYGYTF. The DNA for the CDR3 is TGTGCCAGCAGCCAAGGACAGGCTAACTATGGCTACACCTTC.

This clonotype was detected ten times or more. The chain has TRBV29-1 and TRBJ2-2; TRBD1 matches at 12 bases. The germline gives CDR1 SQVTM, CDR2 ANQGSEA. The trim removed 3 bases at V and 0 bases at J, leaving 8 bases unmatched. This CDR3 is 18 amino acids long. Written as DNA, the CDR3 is TGCAGCGTTGATTTCCTTGGGACAGGGGGCACGAACACCGGGGAGCTGTTTTTT. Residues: CSVDFLGTGGTNTGELFF.

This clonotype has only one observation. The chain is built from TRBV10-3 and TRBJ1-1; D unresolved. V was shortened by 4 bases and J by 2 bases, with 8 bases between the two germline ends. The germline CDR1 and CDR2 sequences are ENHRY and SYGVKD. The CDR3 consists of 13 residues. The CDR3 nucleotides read TGTGCCATCAGTGGACGGTCAAACACTGAAGCTTTCTTT. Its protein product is CAISGRSNTEAFF.

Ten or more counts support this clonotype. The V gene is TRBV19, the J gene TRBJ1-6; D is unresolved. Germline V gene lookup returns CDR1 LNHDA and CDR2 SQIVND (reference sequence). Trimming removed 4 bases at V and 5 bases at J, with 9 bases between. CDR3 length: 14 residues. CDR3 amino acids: CASSTGENNSPLHF. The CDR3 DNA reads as TGTGCCAGTAGTACAGGAGAAAATAATTCACCCCTCCACTTT.